These 18 T cell receptor beta chains were sequenced from one sample in a study of T cells after yellow fever vaccination. MiXCR, run by TCRdb on the 5' RACE reads, gives a single entry per CDR3 protein. The table records 600,000 to 750,000 distinct CDR3 sequences, over 9% of them present only once. This specimen consisted of PBMCs, obtained on the day of the yellow fever booster vaccination. Receptor source: a man aged 30-40 years who received the YFV17D yellow fever vaccine.

A few counts support this clonotype. CDR3 amino acids: CSARRGDSNQPQHF. CDR3 coding DNA: TGCAGTGCTAGAAGAGGAGATAGCAATCAGCCCCAGCATTTT. This chain connects TRBV20-1 to TRBJ1-5; the D is unclear. The CDR3 totals 14 residues. V was clipped by 2 bases and J by 0 bases, with 8 bases between them. CDR1 is DFQATT and CDR2 is SNEGSKA in the germline V gene (reference sequence).

The J gene is TRBJ2-7, the V gene TRBV4-3, with D perhaps TRBD1 or TRBD2 (5 bases each). CDR1 is LGHNA, CDR2 YSLEER, per germline. CDR3 length: 16 residues. Trimming cost V 1 base and J 0 bases, with 13 bases left between them. CDR3 DNA sequence: TGCGCCAGCAGCCAAGTTCTCGGGACCTACTCCTACGAGCAGTACTTC. Residues: CASSQVLGTYSYEQYF.

This clonotype was picked up a small number of times. The CDR3 protein is CAISEGAGSYEQYF. The CDR3 DNA sequence: TGTGCCATCAGTGAGGGAGCGGGGTCCTACGAGCAGTACTTC. The V call is TRBV10-3, the J call TRBJ2-7; 7 bases fit TRBD2. The CDR3 runs 14 residues. Unmatched junction bases numbered 2, after V lost 2 bases and J lost 1 base. Per the germline V gene, CDR1 is ENHRY and CDR2 is SYGVKD.

The gene calls are TRBV10-1 and TRBJ2-1, with 7 bases that match TRBD2. The CDR3 consists of 12 residues. V lost 11 bases, J lost 7 bases, and 8 bases stayed unmatched. Per germline, CDR1 WNHNN and CDR2 SYGVQD (reference sequence). CDR3 coding DNA: TGCGCCTCAGGGACTATCGGGAATGAGCAGTTCTTC. Amino acids: CASGTIGNEQFF.

This clonotype appeared a few times. The chain is built from TRBV5-1 and TRBJ2-1; a possible D gene is TRBD2 (5 bases). Trimming removed 4 bases from V and 8 bases from J, with 13 bases in between. CDR1 SGHRS and CDR2 YFSETQ come from the germline V gene. This CDR3 is 13 amino acids long. As DNA, the CDR3 is TGCGCCAGCAGCGCCGAACTAGTGGATGAGCAGTTCTTC. It codes for CASSAELVDEQFF.

The rearrangement joins TRBV3-1 to TRBJ2-1; 7 nucleotides match TRBD2. This CDR3 contains 19 residues. Germline values: CDR1 LGHDT, CDR2 YNNKEL (reference sequence). Unmatched junction bases numbered 17, after V lost 3 bases and J lost 3 bases. CDR3 region: CASSQGASRTGTIYNEQFF. The CDR3 coding sequence is TGTGCCAGCAGCCAGGGCGCTTCCAGGACCGGGACTATCTACAATGAGCAGTTCTTC.

A few counts support this clonotype. The rearrangement joins TRBV4-3 to TRBJ1-5; no firm D call. The CDR3 consists of 18 residues. The V gene's germline CDR1 is LGHNA and CDR2 YSLEER. Trimming shortened V by 0 bases and J by 0 bases, and 15 bases separated the two germline ends. The DNA for the CDR3 is TGCGCCAGCAGCCAAGATATGGGGAGTCCAACTAGCAATCAGCCCCAGCATTTT. Its protein product is CASSQDMGSPTSNQPQHF.

This chain links TRBV18 with TRBJ2-7; tentative D call: TRBD1 (6 bases). There are 15 residues in the CDR3. CDR1 is KGHSH and CDR2 is LQKENI in the germline V gene. Trimming took off 2 bases at V and 3 bases at J, with 14 bases between the two ends. The CDR3 reads CASSPGGLVNYEQYF. The DNA for the CDR3 is TGTGCCAGCTCACCAGGGGGCCTAGTTAACTACGAGCAGTACTTC. Looking up the rest from reference TRBV18 and TRBJ2-7 gives the full variable domain: NAGVMQNPRHLVRRRGQEARLRCSPMKGHSHVYWYRQLPEEGLKFMVYLQKENIIDESGMPKERFSAEFPKEGPSILRIQQVVRGDSAAYFCASSPGGLVNYEQYFGPGTRLTVT.

This clonotype was detected once. V gene TRBV20-1 combines with J gene TRBJ2-6; D possibly corresponds to TRBD1 (5 bases). There are 17 residues in the CDR3. V lost 1 base to trimming and J lost 0 bases, with 13 bases between them. Germline assignment: CDR1 DFQATT and CDR2 SNEGSKA (reference sequence). CDR3 protein: CSARGVDRSSGANVLTF. The CDR3 DNA sequence: TGCAGTGCTAGAGGGGTAGACAGAAGCTCTGGGGCCAACGTCCTGACTTTC.

This clonotype appeared a few times. The genes are TRBV7-9 and TRBJ2-5; either TRBD1 or TRBD2 may fit D (6 bases each). The V gene's germline CDR1 is SEHNR and CDR2 FQNEAQ (reference sequence). Trimming left V 5 bases short and J 2 bases short, with 18 bases between. This CDR3 is 16 amino acids long. The CDR3 DNA is TGTGCCAGCAGCCGCGGCGGGCCGGGGGCGCAAGAGACCCAGTACTTC. It yields the protein CASSRGGPGAQETQYF.

The V gene is TRBV20-1, the J gene TRBJ1-1; D remains unclear. This CDR3 region has 13 residues. Trimming shortened V by 3 bases and J by 0 bases, and 8 bases separated the two germline ends. Per the germline V gene, CDR1 is DFQATT and CDR2 is SNEGSKA (reference sequence). This CDR3 is CSASQSMNTEAFF. In DNA form, the CDR3 reads TGCAGTGCTAGTCAGTCCATGAACACTGAAGCTTTCTTT.

In this sample, this clonotype turned up a few times. The V and J genes are TRBV28 and TRBJ2-7; D assignment may be TRBD1 or TRBD2 (5 bases each). The germline gives CDR1 MDHEN, CDR2 SYDVKM. The germline V and J ends were trimmed by 4 bases and 2 bases, with 21 bases remaining between them. This CDR3 region has 17 residues. The CDR3 loop reads CASSSLLGTRGAYEQYF. The CDR3 DNA follows: TGTGCCAGCAGTTCACTTCTCGGTACCAGAGGGGCCTACGAGCAGTACTTC. Looking up the rest from reference TRBV28 and TRBJ2-7 gives the full variable domain: DVKVTQSSRYLVKRTGEKVFLECVQDMDHENMFWYRQDPGLGLRLIYFSYDVKMKEKGDIPEGYSVSREKKERFSLILESASTNQTSMYLCASSSLLGTRGAYEQYFGPGTRLTVT.

This clonotype was counted a few times. The J gene is TRBJ2-7, the V gene TRBV4-3; 9 nucleotides agree with TRBD2. The junction had 11 bases not matched to a gene; V was cut back by 4 bases and J by 7 bases. The CDR3 extends over 15 amino acids. CDR1 and CDR2 (germline): LGHNA, YSLEER. CDR3 bases: TGCGCCAGCAGCCCAGAGACTAGCGGTTTTGAAGAGCAGTACTTC. The encoded protein is CASSPETSGFEEQYF.

The chain uses TRBV20-1 and TRBJ2-1; D may correspond to TRBD1 or TRBD2 (5 bases each). The CDR3 is 14 residues long. Looked up from germline, CDR1 is DFQATT and CDR2 is SNEGSKA (reference sequence). CDR3 coding DNA: TGCAGGGGGGTCGGTCCCCACACCGCCAATGAGCAGTTCTTC. It is translated as CRGVGPHTANEQFF.

The V gene is TRBV9, the J gene TRBJ2-1; tentatively, D is TRBD2 (5 bases). Germline assignment: CDR1 SGDLS and CDR2 YYNGEE. The V gene lost 0 bases and the J gene lost 6 bases, with 16 bases spanning the gap. This CDR3 comprises 16 residues. This chain's CDR3 is CASSVGGLGRPNEQFF. DNA of the CDR3: TGTGCCAGCAGCGTAGGAGGGCTCGGGCGCCCCAATGAGCAGTTCTTC.

This clonotype turned up a few times. The CDR3 reads CSVEAPSGGTDTQYF. CDR3 coding DNA: TGCAGCGTTGAAGCCCCAAGCGGGGGCACAGATACGCAGTATTTT. V and J are TRBV29-1 and TRBJ2-3, with 7 bases identical to TRBD2. The CDR3 has 15 amino acids. CDR1 SQVTM and CDR2 ANQGSEA come from the germline V gene. V was clipped by 1 base and J by 1 base; unmatched bases: 5.

This rearrangement joins TRBV7-9 to TRBJ2-7; D is uncertain. The CDR3 extends over 12 amino acids. Germline V gives CDR1 SEHNR, CDR2 FQNEAQ (reference sequence). V was clipped by 5 bases and J by 6 bases, with 11 bases between them. Here the CDR3 reads CASSPEGFEQYF. DNA for the CDR3: TGTGCCAGCAGCCCCGAAGGGTTCGAGCAGTACTTC.

The rearrangement joins TRBV9 to TRBJ2-3; D gene ambiguous. CDR3 size: 16 residues. Germline V gene lookup returns CDR1 SGDLS and CDR2 YYNGEE. V lost 0 bases and J lost 4, with 15 bases in between. The CDR3 DNA follows: TGTGCCAGCAGCGTAGTGCCTACCCCAGCCGCAGATACGCAGTATTTT. Amino acid sequence: CASSVVPTPAADTQYF.